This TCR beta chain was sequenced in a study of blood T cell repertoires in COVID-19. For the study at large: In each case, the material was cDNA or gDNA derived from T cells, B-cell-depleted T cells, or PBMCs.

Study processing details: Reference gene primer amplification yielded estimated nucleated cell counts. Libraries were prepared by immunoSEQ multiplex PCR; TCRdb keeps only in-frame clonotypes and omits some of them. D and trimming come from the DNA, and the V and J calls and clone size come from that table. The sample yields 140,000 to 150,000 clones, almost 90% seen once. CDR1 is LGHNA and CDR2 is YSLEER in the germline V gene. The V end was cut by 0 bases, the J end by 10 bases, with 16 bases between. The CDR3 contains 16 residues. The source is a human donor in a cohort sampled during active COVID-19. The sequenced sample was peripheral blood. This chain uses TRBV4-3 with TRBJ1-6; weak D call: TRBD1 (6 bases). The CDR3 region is CASSQESAGAWSPLHF. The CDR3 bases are TGCGCCAGCAGCCAAGAATCGGCAGGGGCTTGGTCACCCCTCCACTTT.